Shown below are 27 T cell receptor beta chains from a single sample sequenced in a study of T-cell reconstitution after alpha-beta-depleted transplantation in children. Researchers prepared the TCRbeta library using unique molecular identifiers, the study reports. One entry per CDR3 protein, called by TCRdb with MiXCR from the PCR reads. The sample shows hundreds of thousands of distinct CDR3 sequences, around 12% of them seen only once. The source was PBMCs from the stem cell graft donor, collected from the stem cell graft. The receptor set was obtained from a human donor who donated a stem cell graft to a child with combined immunodeficiency.

Remarks on this clonotype: This sequence may be a read error, since a much larger clone differs from it by one base. The chain carries TRBV29-1 and TRBJ2-3, with 8 bases identical to TRBD1. The CDR3 is 14 amino acids. Germline assignment: CDR1 SQVTM and CDR2 ANQGSEA. The CDR3 bases are TGCAGCGTTAGCCGGGACAGGCCCACAGATACGGAGTATTTT. This encodes CSVSRDRPTDTEYF.

This sequence joins TRBV12-3 or TRBV12-4 and TRBJ1-2; TRBD1 aligns across 9 bases. V lost 5 bases and J lost 6; bases outside the gene matches: 7. This CDR3 contains 14 residues. The CDR3 DNA is TGTGCCAGCAGTAGGACAGGGGTATTGAATGGCTACACCTTC. Its protein product is CASSRTGVLNGYTF.

The table lists this clonotype with many counts. J is TRBJ1-1 and V is TRBV6-2 or TRBV6-3; D is unclear. Trimming took off 5 bases at V and 8 bases at J, with 12 bases between the two ends. Per germline, CDR1 MNHEY and CDR2 SVGEGT. The CDR3 contains 12 residues. CDR3 DNA sequence: TGTGCCAGCAGTACGCTAAGTCTAGAAGCTTTCTTT. Amino acid sequence: CASSTLSLEAFF.

This clonotype came up a few times. The rearrangement uses TRBV7-2 and TRBJ2-7; maybe TRBD1 (5 bases). The CDR3 totals 15 residues. CDR1 SGHTA and CDR2 FQGNSA come from the germline V gene. Trimming removed 5 bases at V and 2 bases at J, with 16 bases between. The CDR3 region is CASSPVSQAAYEQYF. The CDR3 bases are TGTGCCAGCAGCCCCGTTTCACAGGCCGCCTACGAGCAGTACTTC.

There are a few counts of this clonotype. The rearrangement uses TRBV20-1 and TRBJ1-4; D uncertain. The germline V gene encodes CDR1 DFQATT and CDR2 SNEGSKA (reference sequence). V was clipped by 4 bases and J by 8 bases, with 14 bases between them. The CDR3 runs to 13 residues. CDR3 nucleotides: TGCAGTGCTATTTCACAAGCGAAGGAAAAACTGTTTTTT. It encodes CSAISQAKEKLFF.

This clonotype appeared many times. The chain has TRBV2 and TRBJ1-1, with no clear D. The V end was cut by 4 bases, the J end by 1 base, with 7 bases between. Germline CDR1 is SNHLY and CDR2 is FYNNEI. The CDR3 runs to 13 residues. This chain's CDR3 is CASSVGSNTEAFF. The CDR3, as DNA: TGTGCCAGCAGTGTGGGGTCGAACACTGAAGCTTTCTTT.

The V and J genes are TRBV12-3 or TRBV12-4 and TRBJ2-7; D uncertain. Deletions cut 1 base from V and 2 bases from J, with 9 bases between. The CDR3 has 14 residues. The CDR3 reads CASSLGATTYEQYF. The CDR3 nucleotides are TGTGCCAGCAGTTTAGGGGCTACCACCTACGAGCAGTACTTC.

The V and J genes are TRBV29-1 and TRBJ1-1; 9 bases are shared with TRBD1. Per the germline V gene, CDR1 is SQVTM and CDR2 is ANQGSEA. V dropped 7 bases and J dropped 1; count of bases not matched to a gene: 4. The CDR3 is 13 residues long. The CDR3: CSAATGGNTEAFF. The CDR3 nucleotides read TGCAGCGCCGCGACAGGGGGGAACACTGAAGCTTTCTTT.

This clonotype came up a few times. This rearrangement joins TRBV5-1 to TRBJ1-5, with D possibly TRBD1 on 5 matching bases. The germline V and J ends were trimmed by 4 bases and 3 bases, with 11 bases remaining between them. Germline assignment: CDR1 SGHRS and CDR2 YFSETQ. This CDR3 has 14 residues. The CDR3 reads CASSPGTINQPQHF. CDR3 sequence (DNA): TGCGCCAGCAGCCCCGGGACCATCAATCAGCCCCAGCATTTT.

A few counts support this clonotype. This chain uses TRBV7-8 with TRBJ2-7; TRBD1 matches 7 bases. The germline gives CDR1 SGHVS, CDR2 FQNEAQ. The CDR3 is 14 amino acids. V trimming: 5 bases; J trimming: 3 bases; junction bases outside the gene matches: 7. This CDR3 is CASSPRGRIYEQYF. DNA of the CDR3: TGTGCCAGCAGCCCTAGGGGGCGCATCTACGAGCAGTACTTC.

The chain is built from TRBV12-3 or TRBV12-4 and TRBJ2-2, with 8 bases that match TRBD1. The ends lost 5 bases at V and 3 bases at J; junction bases unmatched: 8. The CDR3 extends over 16 amino acids. The CDR3, as DNA: TGTGCCAGCAGTACGGGCAGGGGGCGATACACCGGGGAGCTGTTTTTT. Amino acid sequence: CASSTGRGRYTGELFF.

The chain has TRBV30 and TRBJ2-7, with 8 bases that match TRBD2. V was clipped by 1 base and J by 1 base; unmatched bases: 3. This CDR3 comprises 14 residues. Germline loops: CDR1 GTSNPN, CDR2 SVGIG (reference sequence). The CDR3: CAWSAGGQSYEQYF. In nucleotides, the CDR3 is TGTGCCTGGAGTGCGGGGGGGCAGTCCTACGAGCAGTACTTC.

The chain combines TRBV12-3 or TRBV12-4 with TRBJ2-7; maybe TRBD2 (5 bases). This CDR3 is 14 amino acids long. The V gene lost 1 base and the J gene lost 3 bases, with 10 bases spanning the gap. The CDR3 loop is CASSLGRLLYEQYF. The CDR3 DNA reads TGTGCCAGCAGTTTAGGACGACTACTCTACGAGCAGTACTTC.

This clonotype was detected a few times. The V and J genes are TRBV7-2 and TRBJ2-3; a possible D gene is TRBD1 (5 bases). V was cut by 1 base and J by 4 bases, with 12 bases left in between. The CDR3 loop spans 15 amino acids. CDR1 and CDR2 from the germline V gene are SGHTA and FQGNSA. The CDR3: CASSLEAGISDTQYF. Written as DNA, the CDR3 is TGTGCCAGCAGCTTAGAAGCAGGGATTTCAGATACGCAGTATTTT.

The V gene is TRBV20-1, the J gene TRBJ1-5; D unresolved. The CDR3 runs to 15 residues. CDR1 DFQATT and CDR2 SNEGSKA come from the germline V gene (reference sequence). Trimming cost V 3 bases and J 0 bases, with 12 bases left between them. CDR3 nucleotide sequence: TGCAGTGCTAGCCCGAGGAGGAATAGCAATCAGCCCCAGCATTTT. As protein: CSASPRRNSNQPQHF.

This clonotype has more than one count but fewer than ten. The chain joins TRBV29-1 to TRBJ1-1; possible D gene TRBD1, 5 bases. Trimming took 7 bases from V and 5 from J, leaving 20 bases between them. Germline CDR1 and CDR2: SQVTM and ANQGSEA. The CDR3 spans 14 residues. The CDR3 DNA is TGCAGCGGGTGGGGGGGGACCGCGGAAACTGAAGCTTTCTTT. As protein: CSGWGGTAETEAFF.

The chain carries TRBV24-1 and TRBJ1-1; possibly TRBD1 for D (6 bases). CDR3 length: 16 residues. The germline gives CDR1 KGHDR, CDR2 SFDVKD. V dropped 4 bases and J dropped 0 bases, with 14 bases sitting between them. CDR3 bases: TGTGCCACCAGTGACCCCGAACAGGGTTTGAACACTGAAGCTTTCTTT. It translates to CATSDPEQGLNTEAFF.

This clonotype came up many times. The genes are TRBV12-3 or TRBV12-4 and TRBJ2-3; D is ambiguous. Trimming pared 0 bases from V and 6 bases from J, leaving 7 bases between. The CDR3 runs to 13 residues. The CDR3 DNA sequence: TGTGCCAGCAGTTTAGCGCCAGCGGATACGCAGTATTTT. Translation gives CASSLAPADTQYF.

This clonotype was detected ten times or more. The V and J genes are TRBV9 and TRBJ2-1; 8 bases agree with TRBD2. Germline loops: CDR1 SGDLS, CDR2 YYNGEE. This CDR3 has 17 amino acids. J gave up 3 bases and V 3 bases, and 11 bases lay outside the gene matches. DNA for the CDR3: TGTGCCAGCAGCGCCGACCCCGGGGGGGCTAGCTACAATGAGCAGTTCTTC. Translated: CASSADPGGASYNEQFF.

The J gene is TRBJ2-3, the V gene TRBV5-4; 8 nucleotides line up with TRBD2. With 4 bases clipped from V and 2 bases from J, the junction kept 9 bases outside the gene matches. Germline V CDR1 and CDR2: SGHNT, YYREEE (reference sequence). The CDR3 is made up of 16 amino acids. The CDR3 here is CASSQGLAVVTDTQYF. The CDR3 DNA follows: TGTGCCAGCAGCCAAGGACTAGCTGTTGTCACAGATACGCAGTATTTT. The full variable domain, in which reference TRBV5-4 and TRBJ2-3 provide the parts outside the CDR3, is ETGVTQSPTHLIKTRGQQVTLRCSSQSGHNTVSWYQQALGQGPQFIFQYYREEENGRGNFPPRFSGLQFPNYSSELNVNALELDDSALYLCASSQGLAVVTDTQYFGPGTRLTVL.

The gene calls are TRBV6-1 and TRBJ1-4; tentatively, D is TRBD1 (5 bases). Germline assignment: CDR1 MNHNS and CDR2 SASEGT. This CDR3 region has 13 residues. The ends were cut back, 4 bases at V and 6 bases at J, with 9 bases in the middle. CDR3 sequence (DNA): TGTGCCAGCAGTGGACAGTCCGATGAAAAACTGTTTTTT. Protein sequence: CASSGQSDEKLFF.

This clonotype was seen more than once but under ten times. V gene TRBV4-2 combines with J gene TRBJ1-1; tentatively, D is TRBD1 (5 bases). Trimming stripped 4 bases from V and 8 bases from J, with 14 bases between. CDR1 and CDR2 (germline): LGHNA, YNFKEQ. The CDR3 consists of 13 residues. CDR3 nucleotide sequence: TGTGCCAGCAGCCCCGCGGGACCGGGAGAAGCTTTCTTT. As protein: CASSPAGPGEAFF.

The CDR3 DNA follows: TGTGCCATCAGTTCCCAGGATCCCGTCTACAATGAGCAGTTCTTC. As protein: CAISSQDPVYNEQFF. The rearrangement joins TRBV10-3 to TRBJ2-1; D remains ambiguous. CDR3 length equals 15 residues. The ends were cut back, 5 bases at V and 3 bases at J, with 14 bases in the middle. The germline gives CDR1 ENHRY, CDR2 SYGVKD.

A few counts support this clonotype. The rearrangement joins TRBV12-3 or TRBV12-4 to TRBJ2-3, with 10 nucleotides matching TRBD2. CDR3 length: 15 residues. Losses at the gene ends were 6 bases for V and 7 bases for J; bases not matched to a gene: 10. This chain's CDR3 is CASSTISGRTNTQYF. The CDR3 bases are TGTGCCAGCAGCACCATTAGCGGGAGGACGAATACGCAGTATTTT.

This chain connects TRBV20-1 to TRBJ2-3; TRBD2 aligns across 8 bases. In germline, CDR1 is DFQATT, CDR2 SNEGSKA (reference sequence). V was clipped by 5 bases and J by 3 bases; unmatched bases: 16. The CDR3 loop spans 17 amino acids. This CDR3 reads CSAYPSRAGGVTDTQYF. The CDR3 region has the DNA TGCAGTGCTTACCCTTCTAGGGCGGGGGGAGTAACAGATACGCAGTATTTT.

This clonotype was recorded a few times. V usage is TRBV5-6 and J usage is TRBJ2-6; TRBD2 is a possible D gene (5 bases). Per germline, CDR1 SGHDT and CDR2 YYEEEE. Trimming pared 4 bases from V and 3 bases from J, leaving 14 bases between. CDR3 length: 16 residues. The CDR3 reads CASSPLTRVGANVLTF. DNA of the CDR3: TGTGCCAGCAGCCCACTAACGAGGGTTGGGGCCAACGTCCTGACTTTC.

This clonotype came up a few times. The V call is TRBV5-1, the J call TRBJ1-2; 10 positions agree with TRBD1. The J segment lost 5 bases and the V segment lost 5 bases, leaving 9 bases of the junction unmatched. CDR1 and CDR2 from the germline V gene are SGHRS and YFSETQ. CDR3 size: 15 residues. The CDR3 spells CASSQDRGLWYGYTF. The CDR3, as DNA: TGCGCCAGCAGTCAAGACAGGGGGCTATGGTATGGCTACACCTTC. Combining the CDR3 with reference TRBV5-1 and TRBJ1-2 gives the whole variable domain KAGVTQTPRYLIKTRGQQVTLSCSPISGHRSVSWYQQTPGQGLQFLFEYFSETQRNKGNFPGRFSGRQFSNSRSEMNVSTLELGDSALYLCASSQDRGLWYGYTFGSGTRLTVV.